What follows describes a single TCR beta chain. What it recognizes is unknown. This record comes from a study of cytotoxic CD8 clonotypes in ibrutinib-treated CLL. The CDR3 sequence is 15 residues long. The V and J ends lost 5 bases and 0 bases respectively, with 11 bases between them. CDR1 is SNHLY and CDR2 is FYNNEI in the germline V gene. The study, taken as a whole, reports: Treatment saw public clonotypes, which were uncommon, either contract or stay stable.

The table came from immunoSEQ multiplex PCR; TCRdb's copy has only in-frame clones and leaves some out. Of approximately 97,000 clones in the sample, 77% were seen once. The sequenced sample was PBMCs, obtained after 24 months of ibrutinib treatment. This chain links TRBV2 with TRBJ2-1; D remains unclear. This sequence was found in a human donor with chronic lymphocytic leukemia. Here the CDR3 DNA reads TGTGCCAGCAGTCTTAAGACAAGCTCCTACAATGAGCAGTTCTTC. Encoded protein: CASSLKTSSYNEQFF.